The rows below give T cell receptor beta chains drawn from one sample of a study of blood T cell repertoires in COVID-19. Profiled with immunoSEQ multiplex PCR; TCRdb holds only in-frame clones, not every one. The sample holds tens of thousands of clones, around 87% seen once. The sequencing input was peripheral blood. These receptors originate from a human donor in a cohort sampled during active COVID-19. The donor label of this sample is uncertain. CDR3s include the opening cysteine and the closing phenylalanine or tryptophan. Each record gives: V gene, D gene, clone size, J gene, CDR3 protein, CDR3 DNA. D genes are given only for firm matches. Clone size appears in some rows only: once, few, many, or a class for an expanded clone.

V: TRBV27
D: -
size: -
J: TRBJ2-5
CDR3: CASSLRSAGQETQYF
DNA: TGTGCCAGCAGTCTCCGAAGCGCGGGCCAAGAGACCCAGTACTTC

V: TRBV6-5
D: -
size: -
J: TRBJ1-2
CDR3: CASETGSYGYTF
DNA: TGTGCCAGCGAGACGGGTTCCTATGGCTACACCTTC

V: TRBV5-6
D: TRBD2
size: -
J: TRBJ2-1
CDR3: CASSTALSGSIDEQFF
DNA: TGTGCCAGCAGCACGGCGCTTAGCGGGAGTATTGATGAGCAGTTCTTC

V: TRBV15
D: -
size: -
J: TRBJ1-4
CDR3: CATSRDAAATNEKLFF
DNA: TGTGCCACCAGCAGAGATGCGGCAGCAACTAATGAAAAACTGTTTTTT

V: TRBV7-9
D: -
size: once
J: TRBJ2-5
CDR3: CASSLVSSEETQYF
DNA: TGTGCCAGCAGCTTAGTGTCTAGCGAGGAGACCCAGTACTTC

V: TRBV2
D: -
size: -
J: TRBJ1-1
CDR3: CASSLGGFGEAFF
DNA: TGTGCCAGCAGCCTGGGGGGGTTTGGTGAAGCTTTCTTT

V: TRBV5-1
D: -
size: once
J: TRBJ2-2
CDR3: CASSLMQITTPGELFF
DNA: TGCGCCAGCAGCTTGATGCAGATTACCACCCCCGGGGAGCTGTTTTTT

V: TRBV5-1
D: TRBD1
size: -
J: TRBJ1-1
CDR3: CASSANPGQGRTEAFF
DNA: TGCGCCAGCAGCGCGAATCCGGGACAGGGGCGGACTGAAGCTTTCTTT

V: TRBV28
D: -
size: -
J: TRBJ2-5
CDR3: CASRSGSRGIGRTQYF
DNA: TGTGCCAGCAGGTCCGGCTCGAGAGGGATCGGAAGAACCCAGTACTTC

V: TRBV7-9
D: TRBD2
size: -
J: TRBJ2-2
CDR3: CASTLTSVTTRELFF
DNA: TGTGCCAGCACCCTGACTAGCGTTACCACCCGGGAGCTGTTTTTT

V: TRBV19
D: -
size: -
J: TRBJ2-5
CDR3: CASSGGPQETQYF
DNA: TGTGCCAGTAGCGGGGGACCGCAAGAGACCCAGTACTTC

V: TRBV27
D: -
size: -
J: TRBJ2-3
CDR3: CASSLKRAGSTDTQYF
DNA: TGTGCCAGCAGTTTAAAACGGGCAGGGAGCACAGATACGCAGTATTTT

V: TRBV28
D: -
size: -
J: TRBJ2-7
CDR3: CASSAAGTRGWYEQYF
DNA: TGTGCCAGCAGCGCCGCCGGTACCCGGGGATGGTACGAGCAGTACTTC

V: TRBV11-2
D: -
size: -
J: TRBJ1-6
CDR3: CASSFAGADSPLHF
DNA: TGTGCCAGCAGCTTCGCAGGGGCGGATTCACCCCTCCACTTT

V: TRBV18
D: TRBD1
size: once
J: TRBJ2-6
CDR3: CASSPLQGSSGANVLTF
DNA: TGTGCCAGCTCACCCCTACAGGGGAGCTCTGGGGCCAACGTCCTGACTTTC

V: TRBV5-4
D: -
size: -
J: TRBJ2-7
CDR3: CASSPQRGSSYEQYF
DNA: TGTGCCAGCAGCCCCCAAAGGGGGAGCTCCTACGAGCAGTACTTC

V: TRBV19
D: -
size: -
J: TRBJ2-1
CDR3: CASSNRGWGDEQFF
DNA: TGTGCCAGTAGTAATCGCGGGTGGGGGGATGAGCAGTTCTTC

V: TRBV11-2
D: TRBD2
size: -
J: TRBJ2-3
CDR3: CASSPRASGTTDTQYF
DNA: TGTGCCAGCAGCCCCCGGGCTAGCGGGACGACAGATACGCAGTATTTT

V: TRBV11-1
D: -
size: -
J: TRBJ2-2
CDR3: CASSFQGLELFF
DNA: TGTGCCAGCAGCTTCCAGGGGTTGGAGCTGTTTTTT

V: TRBV3-1/TRBV3-2
D: TRBD1
size: -
J: TRBJ2-2
CDR3: CATRRQGGAGELFF
DNA: TGTGCCACCAGGAGACAGGGCGGAGCCGGGGAGCTGTTTTTT

V: TRBV28
D: TRBD1
size: -
J: TRBJ1-4
CDR3: CASSFGTVEKLFF
DNA: TGTGCCAGCAGTTTCGGGACAGTTGAAAAACTGTTTTTT

V: TRBV7-9
D: -
size: -
J: TRBJ1-2
CDR3: CASGNRAEDGYTF
DNA: TGTGCCAGCGGAAACAGGGCGGAGGATGGCTACACCTTC

V: TRBV20-1
D: TRBD2
size: -
J: TRBJ2-1
CDR3: CSASGLAGARSYNEQFF
DNA: TGCAGTGCTAGTGGACTAGCGGGAGCTCGGTCCTACAATGAGCAGTTCTTC

V: TRBV4-1
D: TRBD2
size: -
J: TRBJ2-1
CDR3: CASSQNPGLVLREQFF
DNA: TGCGCCAGCAGCCAAAATCCCGGACTAGTCCTTCGTGAGCAGTTCTTC

V: TRBV10-1
D: TRBD1
size: once
J: TRBJ2-2
CDR3: CASSADRGVGELFF
DNA: TGCGCCAGCAGTGCGGACAGGGGAGTCGGGGAGCTGTTTTTT

V: TRBV21-1
D: -
size: -
J: TRBJ1-6
CDR3: CASSPGGLGSPLHF
DNA: TGTGCCAGCAGTCCTGGGGGACTGGGTTCACCCCTCCACTTT

V: TRBV27
D: -
size: -
J: TRBJ2-7
CDR3: CASSVLWRTYEQYF
DNA: TGTGCCAGCAGTGTCCTCTGGCGGACCTACGAGCAGTACTTC

V: TRBV7-8
D: TRBD1
size: -
J: TRBJ1-5
CDR3: CASSDNRGLPPQHF
DNA: TGTGCCAGCAGCGATAACAGGGGGCTCCCGCCCCAGCATTTT

V: TRBV3-1/TRBV3-2
D: -
size: -
J: TRBJ1-2
CDR3: CASSPQGSNVANYGYTF
DNA: TGTGCCAGCAGCCCTCAGGGGAGTAACGTTGCTAACTATGGCTACACCTTC

V: TRBV6-5
D: -
size: -
J: TRBJ2-3
CDR3: CASSQRADTQYF
DNA: TGTGCCAGCAGTCAGCGGGCAGATACGCAGTATTTT

V: TRBV28
D: -
size: -
J: TRBJ2-5
CDR3: CASRETGRSETQYF
DNA: TGTGCCAGCAGAGAGACAGGGAGGTCGGAGACCCAGTACTTC

V: TRBV29-1
D: -
size: -
J: TRBJ2-4
CDR3: CSVEDPLAKNIQYF
DNA: TGCAGCGTTGAAGATCCCCTAGCCAAAAACATTCAGTACTTC

V: TRBV7-2
D: TRBD1
size: -
J: TRBJ2-7
CDR3: CASSLVGQGLYEQYF
DNA: TGTGCCAGCAGCTTAGTGGGACAGGGGCTCTACGAGCAGTACTTC

V: TRBV19
D: -
size: -
J: TRBJ1-1
CDR3: CASGYTEAFF
DNA: TGTGCCTCCGGGTACACTGAAGCTTTCTTT

V: TRBV4-1
D: TRBD1
size: -
J: TRBJ2-1
CDR3: CASSPTGVGEQFF
DNA: TGCGCCAGCAGCCCGACAGGGGTTGGTGAGCAGTTCTTC

V: TRBV7-6
D: -
size: -
J: TRBJ2-5
CDR3: CASSLVGFGETQYF
DNA: TGTGCCAGCAGCTTAGTCGGGTTCGGAGAGACCCAGTACTTC

V: TRBV5-5
D: -
size: -
J: TRBJ1-3
CDR3: CASSLDGGWGNTIYF
DNA: TGTGCCAGCAGCCTGGACGGGGGTTGGGGAAACACCATATATTTT

V: TRBV6-5
D: -
size: -
J: TRBJ1-3
CDR3: CASSRGGWDTIYF
DNA: TGTGCCAGCAGTAGGGGGGGGTGGGACACCATATATTTT

V: TRBV5-1
D: TRBD1
size: -
J: TRBJ2-5
CDR3: CASSLDRDRQETQYF
DNA: TGCGCCAGCAGCTTGGACCGGGACAGACAAGAGACCCAGTACTTC

V: TRBV29-1
D: -
size: -
J: TRBJ1-1
CDR3: CSVEEEGYWTEAFF
DNA: TGCAGCGTTGAAGAGGAGGGCTATTGGACTGAAGCTTTCTTT

V: TRBV30
D: -
size: once
J: TRBJ2-3
CDR3: CAWSVEGRAGWQYF
DNA: TGTGCCTGGAGTGTGGAGGGAAGGGCGGGATGGCAGTATTTT

V: TRBV18
D: -
size: -
J: TRBJ2-1
CDR3: CASSLVVYEQFF
DNA: TGTGCCAGCTCACTAGTGGTGTATGAGCAGTTCTTC

V: TRBV5-6
D: TRBD2
size: -
J: TRBJ2-5
CDR3: CASSLEISGSKETQYF
DNA: TGTGCCAGCAGCTTAGAAATTAGCGGGAGTAAAGAGACCCAGTACTTC